What follows are 27 T cell receptor beta chains derived from one specimen sequenced in a study of Ad26.COV2.S vaccination and SARS-CoV-2 variants. Treatment of the sample: about 20 received Ad26.COV2.S at low or high dose, single or two shots; five or six received placebo; per-sample allocation not given. Sampling happened 63 days after the first vaccine or placebo injection. Sequencing used immunoSEQ multiplex PCR; TCRdb keeps in-frame clones, though not all of them. Here the sample spans around 380,000 clones, around 85% being singletons. Sequencing used peripheral blood, obtained in a trial of Ad26.COV2.S vaccine versus placebo. The source of these receptors is a person between 18 and 59 years old who received the Ad26.COV2.S COVID-19 vaccine or a placebo.

The J gene is TRBJ1-4, the V gene TRBV5-6; no reliable D call. The germline CDR1 and CDR2 sequences are SGHDT and YYEEEE. The CDR3 consists of 15 residues. V was pared by 4 bases and J by 3 bases, with 13 bases between. CDR3 nucleotides: TGTGCCAGCAGCCCCTCGGGGAGATCTAATGAAAAACTGTTTTTT. Translating gives CASSPSGRSNEKLFF.

The V call is TRBV18, the J call TRBJ2-7; 9 nucleotides agree with TRBD2. This CDR3 is built from 15 residues. With V trimmed by 3 bases and J by 3 bases, 6 bases remained unmatched. CDR1 KGHSH and CDR2 LQKENI come from the germline V gene. CDR3 in amino acids: CASSPAGGVDYEQYF. The CDR3 nucleotides are TGTGCCAGCTCACCCGCGGGGGGGGTTGACTACGAGCAGTACTTC.

The V and J genes are TRBV7-2 and TRBJ2-3, with a tentative D call TRBD2 (5 bases). The CDR3 spans 14 residues. In germline, CDR1 is SGHTA, CDR2 FQGNSA. Deletions cut 6 bases from V and 2 bases from J, with 12 bases between. The CDR3 sequence: CASSRGPATDTQYF. The CDR3 DNA follows: TGTGCCAGCAGTCGGGGTCCCGCCACAGATACGCAGTATTTT.

With respect to this clone: One end of the junction fails to match germline, which may point to a read error. In DNA, the CDR3 is TGTGCCAGCAGCGGGACAGTGAACTCTGAAGCTTTCTTT. Amino acids: CASSGTVNSEAFF. V gene TRBV5-4 combines with J gene TRBJ1-1, with TRBD1 matching over 7 bases. Looked up from germline, CDR1 is SGHNT and CDR2 is YYREEE (reference sequence). The CDR3 length is 13 residues.

The chain recombines TRBV14 with TRBJ2-5; weak D call: TRBD2 (7 bases). The CDR3 extends over 16 amino acids. Germline-derived CDR1 and CDR2 are SGHDN and FVKESK. V was shortened by 0 bases and J by 1 base, with 12 bases between the two germline ends. CDR3 sequence reads: CASSQERGALQETQYF. The CDR3 DNA sequence: TGTGCCAGCAGCCAAGAACGGGGGGCACTCCAAGAGACCCAGTACTTC.

The chain has TRBV6-1 and TRBJ2-7; D may match TRBD1 or TRBD2 (6 bases each). There are 14 residues in the CDR3. V lost 2 bases and J 2 bases, leaving 10 bases between the germline ends. Germline assignment: CDR1 MNHNS and CDR2 SASEGT. Written as DNA, the CDR3 is TGTGCCAGCAGTGAATTGGGGGGCACCTACGAGCAGTACTTC. Protein product: CASSELGGTYEQYF.

This clone has only a few counts. The gene calls are TRBV5-4 and TRBJ1-3; D is uncertain. The CDR3 is 15 amino acids. The germline CDR1 and CDR2 sequences are SGHNT and YYREEE (reference sequence). V was trimmed by 4 bases and J by 4 bases, leaving 15 bases between them. The CDR3 bases are TGTGCCAGCAGCCCCGACCCAACTATGGGAAACACCATATATTTT. Translation: CASSPDPTMGNTIYF.

The chain couples TRBV10-3 to TRBJ2-5; TRBD1 matches 7 bases. The CDR3 contains 14 residues. The germline V gene has CDR1 ENHRY and CDR2 SYGVKD. V shed 6 bases, J shed 5 bases, and the junction held 9 bases outside the gene matches. CDR3 loop: CAIRQSGGGETQYF. The CDR3 coding sequence is TGTGCCATCAGGCAGTCAGGGGGTGGCGAGACCCAGTACTTC.

The chain combines TRBV6-5 with TRBJ1-1; no reliable D call. The CDR3 has 13 residues. Germline V gene data show CDR1 as MNHEY and CDR2 as SVGAGI. Trimming took off 2 bases at V and 4 bases at J, with 8 bases between the two ends. CDR3: CASSYGQSTEAFF. In DNA, the CDR3 is TGTGCCAGCAGTTACGGGCAGTCCACTGAAGCTTTCTTT.

V and J are TRBV7-9 and TRBJ1-5; D uncertain. V was trimmed by 1 base and J by 2 bases, leaving 3 bases between them. Germline V gives CDR1 SEHNR, CDR2 FQNEAQ (reference sequence). This CDR3 spans 13 amino acids. CDR3 sequence reads: CASSLDGNQPQHF. In nucleotides, the CDR3 is TGTGCCAGCAGCTTAGATGGCAATCAGCCCCAGCATTTT.

The chain recombines TRBV7-8 with TRBJ2-1, with D perhaps matching TRBD2 (6 bases). V was trimmed by 5 bases and J by 4 bases, leaving 15 bases between them. Looked up from germline, CDR1 is SGHVS and CDR2 is FQNEAQ. This CDR3 spans 15 amino acids. CDR3 amino acids: CASSQVEGRYNEQFF. CDR3 nucleotide sequence: TGTGCCAGCAGCCAGGTGGAGGGAAGGTACAATGAGCAGTTCTTC.

This chain uses TRBV4-3 with TRBJ2-2; 7 nucleotides align to TRBD2. Trimming at V came to 1 base and at J to 7 bases, leaving 3 bases not matched to a gene. Germline lookup yields CDR1 LGHNA and CDR2 YSLEER. The CDR3 is made up of 14 amino acids. As DNA, the CDR3 is TGCGCCAGCAGCCAAGGACTAGCTTACGGGGAGCTGTTTTTT. Its protein product is CASSQGLAYGELFF.

This chain links TRBV7-2 with TRBJ2-5; 14 nucleotides agree with TRBD2. This CDR3 comprises 18 residues. Losses at the gene ends were 3 bases for V and 2 bases for J; bases not matched to a gene: 8. Germline V gene sequence: CDR1 SGHTA, CDR2 FQGNSA. The CDR3 reads CASSFGNRLAGGQETQYF. The CDR3 DNA is TGTGCCAGCAGCTTCGGGAACCGACTAGCGGGGGGGCAAGAGACCCAGTACTTC.

This chain joins TRBV19 and TRBJ1-5, with no clear D. V was cut by 3 bases and J by 1 base, with 22 bases left in between. The CDR3 consists of 19 residues. Germline CDR1 is LNHDA and CDR2 is SQIVND (reference sequence). The CDR3: CASSIKYVGRKWSNQPQHF. The CDR3 DNA sequence: TGTGCCAGTAGTATTAAATATGTCGGCAGGAAATGGAGCAATCAGCCCCAGCATTTT.

The rearrangement links TRBV7-9 to TRBJ1-1, with D possibly TRBD1 on 5 matching bases. There are 16 residues in the CDR3. Per the germline V gene, CDR1 is SEHNR and CDR2 is FQNEAQ (reference sequence). The V end was cut by 5 bases, the J end by 1 base, with 17 bases between. The CDR3 is CASSPNPGGANTEAFF. The CDR3 DNA reads as TGTGCCAGCAGCCCCAATCCGGGAGGGGCGAACACTGAAGCTTTCTTT.

This clone appeared once. The chain uses TRBV20-1 and TRBJ2-7, with D unresolved. The V gene lost 4 bases and the J gene lost 6 bases, with 10 bases spanning the gap. Per germline, CDR1 DFQATT and CDR2 SNEGSKA (reference sequence). CDR3 length: 11 residues. The CDR3 protein is CSANQALEQYF. The CDR3 nucleotides read TGCAGTGCTAACCAGGCTCTCGAGCAGTACTTC.

The chain uses TRBV10-1 and TRBJ1-6, with no clear D. Germline V gene lookup returns CDR1 WNHNN and CDR2 SYGVQD (reference sequence). This CDR3 has 15 residues. Trimming took off 8 bases at V and 2 bases at J, with 13 bases between the two ends. CDR3 residues: CASLGRSPYNSPLHF. CDR3 bases: TGCGCCAGCTTAGGCCGGAGCCCCTATAATTCACCCCTCCACTTT.

In its sample, this clone was seen once. The V gene is TRBV7-8, the J gene TRBJ1-4; the match to TRBD1 covers 9 bases. The trim removed 3 bases at V and 8 bases at J, leaving 4 bases unmatched. This CDR3 is built from 14 residues. From germline, CDR1 is SGHVS and CDR2 FQNEAQ. Written as DNA, the CDR3 is TGTGCCAGCAGCTTCGGGACAGGGTACGAAAAACTGTTTTTT. This codes for CASSFGTGYEKLFF. The full variable domain, rest sourced from reference TRBV7-8 and TRBJ1-4, is GAGVSQSPRYKVAKRGQDVALRCDPISGHVSLFWYQQALGQGPEFLTYFQNEAQLDKSGLPSDRFFAERPEGSVSTLKIQRTQQEDSAVYLCASSFGTGYEKLFFGSGTQLSVL.

This clone was seen at least ten times. The chain has TRBV28 and TRBJ1-4; weak D call: TRBD1 (5 bases). The V gene's germline CDR1 is MDHEN and CDR2 SYDVKM. V lost 6 bases, J lost 5 bases, and 19 bases lay in between. This CDR3 comprises 16 residues. This chain's CDR3 is CASRPSFRDLNEKLFF. The CDR3 coding sequence is TGTGCCAGCAGACCGTCCTTCCGGGACTTAAATGAAAAACTGTTTTTT. The full variable domain, rest sourced from reference TRBV28 and TRBJ1-4, is DVKVTQSSRYLVKRTGEKVFLECVQDMDHENMFWYRQDPGLGLRLIYFSYDVKMKEKGDIPEGYSVSREKKERFSLILESASTNQTSMYLCASRPSFRDLNEKLFFGSGTQLSVL.

The rearrangement links TRBV28 to TRBJ2-2; TRBD1 might be the D (7 bases). This CDR3 is 16 amino acids long. V dropped 7 bases and J dropped 1 base, with 16 bases sitting between them. Per germline, CDR1 MDHEN and CDR2 SYDVKM. CDR3 nucleotide sequence: TGTGCCAGCATCCCAGGGGGGCTAGGGAACACCGGGGAGCTGTTTTTT. This sequence encodes CASIPGGLGNTGELFF.

The genes are TRBV4-1 and TRBJ1-1, with D possibly matching TRBD1 (5 bases). The CDR3 is 14 residues long. V was shortened by 7 bases and J by 5 bases, with 17 bases between the two germline ends. Germline V gene lookup returns CDR1 MGHRA and CDR2 YSYEKL. CDR3 in DNA: TGCGCCAGCACCCCAGGCCCAGGGCTTACTGAAGCTTTCTTT. Translation: CASTPGPGLTEAFF.

This chain uses TRBV4-1 with TRBJ2-5; D could derive from TRBD1 or TRBD2 (6 bases each). The CDR3 consists of 16 residues. The V gene lost 1 base and the J gene lost 2 bases, with 14 bases spanning the gap. CDR1 and CDR2 from the germline V gene are MGHRA and YSYEKL. This CDR3 is CASSQVSGANQETQYF. The CDR3, as DNA: TGCGCCAGCAGCCAAGTGTCGGGGGCTAATCAAGAGACCCAGTACTTC.

DNA of the CDR3: TGTGCCAGCAGCCCCGGGACAGTGGAGCAGTACTTC. Translated, it gives CASSPGTVEQYF. V is TRBV5-8 and J is TRBJ2-7; the match to TRBD1 covers 7 bases. The CDR3 runs to 12 residues. Germline V lookup: CDR1 SGHTS, CDR2 YDEGEE. With 4 bases clipped from V and 7 bases from J, the junction kept 5 bases outside the gene matches.

The chain is built from TRBV5-1 and TRBJ2-1; D gene unclear. The CDR3 runs 14 residues. V lost 3 bases and J lost 0, with 7 bases in between. Germline values: CDR1 SGHRS, CDR2 YFSETQ. DNA of the CDR3: TGCGCCAGCAGCTCAGGCAGCTCCTACAATGAGCAGTTCTTC. Protein product: CASSSGSSYNEQFF.

The chain joins TRBV5-1 to TRBJ2-3, with 14 bases aligning to TRBD2. The CDR3 is made up of 18 amino acids. V shed 3 bases, J shed 2 bases, and the junction held 8 bases outside the gene matches. Germline-derived CDR1 and CDR2 are SGHRS and YFSETQ. CDR3 bases: TGCGCCAGCAGCTATGGGACTAGCGGGGGCGGTTTCACAGATACGCAGTATTTT. It codes for CASSYGTSGGGFTDTQYF.

The chain combines TRBV6-5 with TRBJ2-1, with a tentative D call TRBD2 (5 bases). CDR1 MNHEY and CDR2 SVGAGI come from the germline V gene. Trimming left V 2 bases short and J 3 bases short, with 5 bases between. This CDR3 comprises 13 residues. CDR3 sequence: CASSYRDYNEQFF. In DNA, the CDR3 is TGTGCCAGCAGTTACCGGGACTACAATGAGCAGTTCTTC.

The gene calls are TRBV7-2 and TRBJ1-5; D remains unclear. Germline V lookup: CDR1 SGHTA, CDR2 FQGNSA. The V and J ends lost 0 bases and 4 bases respectively, with 7 bases between them. The CDR3 sequence is 14 residues long. CDR3 DNA sequence: TGTGCCAGCAGCTTAGCGGGGTCTAATCAGCCCCAGCATTTT. It is translated as CASSLAGSNQPQHF.